The source of this T cell receptor (beta chain) is a study of CD8 T cells in Susac syndrome. Treatment-naive patients with stable or active relapsing-remitting disease were the multiple sclerosis controls. TEMRA cells were enriched by FACS, and CD4+ and CD8+ T cells were negatively isolated. When the RNA was reverse transcribed, random hexamers were used with an input of roughly 0.5 to 1 ug. The method of amplification for TCR beta CDR3 was immunoSEQ multiplex PCR, covering 54 Vbeta and 13 Jbeta. In TCRdb, the immunoSEQ multiplex PCR reads were re-called with MiXCR into one record per CDR3 protein. This sample yields about 280,000 distinct CDR3 sequences, of which about 88% are seen a single time; approximately 0.11% belongs to the top ten. Germline V gives CDR1 MNHEY, CDR2 SMNVEV (reference sequence). Trimming stripped 5 bases from V and 6 bases from J, with 11 bases between. This CDR3 spans 12 amino acids.

The specimen was CD8+ T cells from PBMCs. The chain joins TRBV27 to TRBJ2-7, with a possible D match to TRBD2 (7 bases). The clonotype originates from a human donor with multiple sclerosis. The CDR3 region is CASSKGGGEQYF. In nucleotides, the CDR3 is TGTGCCAGCAGTAAAGGGGGGGGCGAGCAGTACTTC.